This T cell receptor (beta chain) was captured in a study of shared clonotypes between healthy human individuals. In the case of this clone: Other DNA sequences within the sample encode an identical CDR3.

Sequencing was performed with immunoSEQ multiplex PCR; in TCRdb, only in-frame clones are kept and a portion is missing. The repertoire consists of 2 million or so clones, with roughly 94% occurring once and the leading ten covering about 0.13%. This CDR3 has 12 amino acids. CDR1 is SNHLY, CDR2 FYNNEI, per germline. V was shortened by 3 bases and J by 3 bases, with 6 bases between the two germline ends. The sequencing sample was made of naive CD4+ T cells sorted from blood. Subset reported: CD45RA+ positively selected. This clonotype originated in a young man in good health. The chain has TRBV2 and TRBJ2-7; D is ambiguous. CDR3 sequence: CASSESSYEQYF. The CDR3 bases are TGTGCCAGCAGTGAGTCGAGCTACGAGCAGTACTTC.